This T cell receptor beta chain was found in a study of T cells in localized non-small cell lung cancer. Study-wide results and caveats: Uninvolved nearby lung showed the greatest T cell clonality, exceeding that found in tumor. Adjacent lung held a median approximately 50 of the top 100 tumor clones. Sequencing, confined to only one tumor region, leaves heterogeneity possible.

With respect to this clone: The antigen is undetermined.

Some clones are missing from TCRdb's copy, which holds only in-frame ones; the method was immunoSEQ multiplex PCR. The sample has about 1,100 clones, 20% to 25% seen once. The CDR3 has 15 amino acids. Germline CDR1 and CDR2: SGHNT and YENEEA. Trimming removed 5 bases from V and 4 bases from J, with 17 bases in between. This material consisted of normal lung tissue next to the tumor, taken before any cancer treatment. This chain links TRBV11-3 with TRBJ2-5; D is ambiguous. This receptor was taken from a female donor over 55 with stage I lung adenocarcinoma. The CDR3 DNA follows: TGTGCCAGCAGCGAGTGGGTCGGGTACCGAGAGACCCAGTACTTC. Amino acids: CASSEWVGYRETQYF.